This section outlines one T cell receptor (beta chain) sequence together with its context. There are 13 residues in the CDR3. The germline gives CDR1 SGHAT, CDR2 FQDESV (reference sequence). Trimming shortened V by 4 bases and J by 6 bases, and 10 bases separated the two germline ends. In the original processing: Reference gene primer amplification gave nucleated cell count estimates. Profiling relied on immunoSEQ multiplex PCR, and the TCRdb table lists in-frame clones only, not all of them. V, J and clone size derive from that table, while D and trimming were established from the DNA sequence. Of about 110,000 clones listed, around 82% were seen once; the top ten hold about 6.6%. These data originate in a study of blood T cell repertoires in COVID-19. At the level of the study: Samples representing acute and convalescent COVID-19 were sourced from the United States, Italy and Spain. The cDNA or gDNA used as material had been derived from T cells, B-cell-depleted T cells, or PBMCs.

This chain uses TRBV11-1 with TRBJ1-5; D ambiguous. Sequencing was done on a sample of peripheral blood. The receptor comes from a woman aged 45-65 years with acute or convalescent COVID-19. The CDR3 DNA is TGTGCCAGCAGCTCCCACGAGGGTCAGCCCCAGCATTTT. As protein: CASSSHEGQPQHF.